One sample yielded the 27 T cell receptor beta chains listed below, sequenced in a study of control samples from healthy donors and cancer patients. Only in-frame clones appear in the TCRdb table, and some are missing; sequencing was by immunoSEQ multiplex PCR. The repertoire includes 75,000 to 95,000 clones, about 88% of them detected once, and 4.5% to 6% sits in the top ten. Sequencing used blood. Every receptor here comes from a woman in her fifties or sixties in good health.

The rearrangement uses TRBV12-2 and TRBJ2-3. TRBV12-2 is termed a pseudogene. CDR3 length equals 15 residues. CDR3 DNA sequence: TGTGCAAGTCGCTTAGATCGGGGGCCCACAGATACGCAGTATTTT. Its translation: CASRLDRGPTDTQYF.

The chain combines TRBV10-3 with TRBJ2-3; no reliable D call. The germline V and J ends were trimmed by 11 bases and 2 bases, with 20 bases remaining between them. CDR3 size: 15 residues. CDR1 is ENHRY and CDR2 is SYGVKD in the germline V gene. CDR3: CAACSASALTDTQYF. The CDR3 coding sequence is TGTGCCGCGTGTTCAGCGTCGGCACTCACAGATACGCAGTATTTT.

The CDR3 sequence is CASSRDRERQPQHF. The CDR3 region has the DNA TGTGCCAGCTCCCGCGACAGGGAACGTCAGCCCCAGCATTTT. The gene calls are TRBV18 and TRBJ1-5; 7 bases are shared with TRBD1. This CDR3 spans 14 amino acids. Germline V lookup: CDR1 KGHSH, CDR2 LQKENI. The trim removed 6 bases at V and 6 bases at J, leaving 8 bases unmatched.

In its sample, this clone was seen a few times. The V call is TRBV12-2, the J call TRBJ2-7; no check of the table's D call, TRBD1, against the DNA was made. TRBV12-2 has pseudogene status. The CDR3 length is 17 residues. CDR3 nucleotides: TGTGCAAGTCGCTTTTCGAAAAACAGGGAAAGATCCTACGAGCAGTACTTC. It specifies CASRFSKNRERSYEQYF.

The V call is TRBV9, the J call TRBJ2-7; 7 bases fit TRBD1. The length of the CDR3 is 14 residues. Germline CDR1 reads SGDLS; CDR2 reads YYNGEE. With 3 bases clipped from V and 5 bases from J, the junction kept 8 bases outside the gene matches. The CDR3 coding sequence is TGTGCCAGCAGCGGAACGACAGGGTTACACGAGCAGTACTTC. This gives the protein CASSGTTGLHEQYF.

The chain uses TRBV19 and TRBJ1-4, with D unclear. The germline V gene encodes CDR1 LNHDA and CDR2 SQIVND (reference sequence). The CDR3 covers 11 residues. Trimming took 8 bases from V and 4 from J, leaving 5 bases between them. DNA of the CDR3: TGTGCCAGTCGGGGTAATGAAAAACTGTTTTTT. It codes for CASRGNEKLFF.

The chain couples TRBV30 to TRBJ1-4, with D possibly being TRBD1 (5 bases). This CDR3 has 12 residues. V lost 4 bases and J lost 8, with 11 bases in between. Germline CDR1 GTSNPN, CDR2 SVGIG (reference sequence). CDR3 nucleotides: TGTGCCTGGAACAGGTTCTACGAAAAACTGTTTTTT. Amino acid sequence: CAWNRFYEKLFF. Drawing the rest from reference TRBV30 and TRBJ1-4, the complete variable domain is SQTIHQWPATLVQPVGSPLSLECTVEGTSNPNLYWYRQAAGRGLQLLFYSVGIGQISSEVPQNLSASRPQDRQFILSSKKLLLSDSGFYLCAWNRFYEKLFFGSGTQLSVL.

The rearrangement joins TRBV7-4 to TRBJ2-4; TRBD2 is a possible D gene (6 bases). Germline loops: CDR1 SGHVT, CDR2 SQSDAQ. The CDR3 sequence is 15 residues long. Deletions cut 1 base from V and 2 bases from J, with 9 bases between. CDR3 loop: CASSLVGGPKNIQYF. CDR3 nucleotide sequence: TGTGCCAGCAGCTTAGTGGGGGGACCCAAAAACATTCAGTACTTC.

To note about this clone: The junction does not match germline at one end; this may be a read error. Within the sample, other DNA sequences also encode this same CDR3. The chain carries TRBV9 and TRBJ1-1, with 7 bases that match TRBD1. CDR3 length equals 13 residues. CDR1 is SGDLS, CDR2 YYNGEE, per germline. In DNA form, the CDR3 reads TGTGCCAGCAGCCTAGACAGGGACACTGAGGCTTTCTTT. Residues: CASSLDRDTEAFF.

The rearrangement uses TRBV29-1 and TRBJ1-1; perhaps TRBD1 as D (6 bases). Germline-derived CDR1 and CDR2 are SQVTM and ANQGSEA. The V gene lost 5 bases and the J gene lost 0 bases, with 7 bases spanning the gap. The CDR3 is made up of 12 amino acids. The CDR3 nucleotides read TGCAGCGTTAGGACAGTGAACACTGAAGCTTTCTTT. Protein: CSVRTVNTEAFF.

The chain employs TRBV7-9 and TRBJ2-4, with TRBD1 matching 10 bases. This CDR3 comprises 14 residues. The V gene's germline CDR1 is SEHNR and CDR2 FQNEAQ (reference sequence). Losses at the gene ends were 5 bases for V and 7 bases for J; bases not matched to a gene: 5. DNA for the CDR3: TGTGCCAGCAGCCGCCCGGGACAGGGGAACATTCAGTACTTC. It translates to CASSRPGQGNIQYF.

This clone was detected once. The chain is built from TRBV9 and TRBJ1-6, with a weak D call TRBD1 (6 bases). The CDR3 length is 15 residues. Germline lookup yields CDR1 SGDLS and CDR2 YYNGEE. V shed 7 bases and J shed 9 bases, with 20 bases lying between them. The CDR3 loop reads CASSNLGTMGSPLHF. CDR3 in DNA: TGTGCCAGCTCAAATCTCGGGACAATGGGTTCACCCCTCCACTTT.

This clone was detected once. The same CDR3 also results from other DNA sequences found in this sample. The chain employs TRBV7-9 and TRBJ1-2, with a possible D match to TRBD1 (6 bases). The CDR3 spans 13 residues. From germline, CDR1 is SEHNR and CDR2 FQNEAQ (reference sequence). Trimming took 5 bases from V and 4 from J, leaving 11 bases between them. The CDR3, as DNA: TGTGCCAGCAGCCTCGGACAGCTCTATGGCTACACCTTC. It is translated as CASSLGQLYGYTF.

The chain uses TRBV6-2 or TRBV6-3 and TRBJ1-5, with D hard to call. V was clipped by 4 bases and J by 4 bases, with 8 bases between them. The germline V gene encodes CDR1 MNHEY and CDR2 SVGEGT. The length of the CDR3 is 13 residues. DNA for the CDR3: TGTGCCAGCAGTTCTAGGGTGAATCAGCCCCAGCATTTT. As protein: CASSSRVNQPQHF.

V gene TRBV11-3 combines with J gene TRBJ2-5; D might be TRBD2 (6 bases). Between the trimmed V and J ends, which lost 0 bases and 7 bases, there was a span of 12 bases. CDR1 is SGHNT, CDR2 YENEEA, per germline. This CDR3 is 14 amino acids long. Written as DNA, the CDR3 is TGTGCCAGCAGCTTAGAAGGTTCAGCGGGGACCCAGTACTTC. Translating it yields CASSLEGSAGTQYF.

A few counts support this clone. This rearrangement joins TRBV30 to TRBJ1-1; tentatively, D is TRBD1 (5 bases). The germline CDR1 and CDR2 sequences are GTSNPN and SVGIG (reference sequence). The CDR3 extends over 13 amino acids. V dropped 2 bases and J dropped 2 bases, with 9 bases sitting between them. The CDR3 coding sequence is TGTGCCTGGAGTAAGACAGTAAACACTGAAGCTTTCTTT. Translating gives CAWSKTVNTEAFF.

The V gene is TRBV18, the J gene TRBJ1-3, with a possible D match to TRBD1 (5 bases). Germline V gene sequence: CDR1 KGHSH, CDR2 LQKENI. CDR3 length: 15 residues. V lost 5 bases to trimming and J lost 2 bases, with 13 bases between them. The CDR3 here is CASSTVAGTGNTIYF. The CDR3 DNA reads as TGTGCCAGCTCAACCGTTGCAGGGACTGGAAACACCATATATTTT.

J is TRBJ1-1 and V is TRBV5-1; D uncertain. Between the trimmed V and J ends, which lost 5 bases and 8 bases, there was a span of 19 bases. The CDR3 is 14 amino acids. The germline V gene encodes CDR1 SGHRS and CDR2 YFSETQ. The CDR3 DNA is TGCGCCAGCAGGTTAGTAGTTTCAGCTCGGGAAGCTTTCTTT. Translated: CASRLVVSAREAFF.

The chain links TRBV25-1 to TRBJ1-2; D not certain. This CDR3 spans 12 amino acids. Germline lookup yields CDR1 MGHDK and CDR2 SYGVNS. The germline V and J ends were trimmed by 4 bases and 4 bases, with 7 bases remaining between them. This CDR3 reads CASSGNIYGYTF. CDR3 nucleotides: TGTGCCAGCAGTGGGAACATCTATGGCTACACCTTC.

This clone showed up just a few times. J is TRBJ2-6 and V is TRBV9, with D possibly called TRBD1 or TRBD2 (6 bases each). The CDR3 covers 17 residues. With 3 bases removed from V and 2 bases from J, the gap between germline ends came to 15 bases. CDR1 is SGDLS, CDR2 YYNGEE, per germline. Here the CDR3 reads CASSERGVGTGANVLTF. The CDR3, as DNA: TGTGCCAGCAGCGAGAGGGGGGTAGGAACTGGGGCCAACGTCCTGACTTTC.

J is TRBJ1-4 and V is TRBV7-9; 7 nucleotides line up with TRBD1. V shed 3 bases, J shed 8 bases, and the junction held 9 bases outside the gene matches. This CDR3 contains 15 residues. Germline lookup yields CDR1 SEHNR and CDR2 FQNEAQ (reference sequence). CDR3 loop: CASSFPGTVNEKLFF. The DNA for the CDR3 is TGTGCCAGCAGCTTCCCGGGGACAGTTAACGAAAAACTGTTTTTT.

This CDR3 reads CASSVLRVGGANVLTF. CDR3 coding DNA: TGTGCCAGCAGTGTGTTAAGGGTTGGAGGGGCCAACGTCCTGACTTTC. V gene TRBV2 combines with J gene TRBJ2-6; D unresolved. Germline values: CDR1 SNHLY, CDR2 FYNNEI. The CDR3 spans 16 residues. The V end was cut by 4 bases, the J end by 4 bases, with 14 bases between.

This chain joins TRBV9 and TRBJ1-3; TRBD1 agrees at 8 bases. CDR3 length: 17 amino acids. The germline V gene has CDR1 SGDLS and CDR2 YYNGEE. The J segment lost 0 bases and the V segment lost 0 bases, leaving 5 bases of the junction unmatched. For the CDR3, the DNA is TGTGCCAGCAGCGTAGGCCTGGGACAGGCCTCTGGAAACACCATATATTTT. Translating it yields CASSVGLGQASGNTIYF. The full variable domain, in which reference TRBV9 and TRBJ1-3 provide the parts outside the CDR3, is DSGVTQTPKHLITATGQRVTLRCSPRSGDLSVYWYQQSLDQGLQFLIQYYNGEERAKGNILERFSAQQFPDLHSELNLSSLELGDSALYFCASSVGLGQASGNTIYFGEGSWLTVV.

The rearrangement uses TRBV5-1 and TRBJ2-7; 12 bases fit TRBD1. Germline V CDR1 and CDR2: SGHRS, YFSETQ. V shed 0 bases and J 4 bases; nucleotides not matched to a gene: 5. This CDR3 spans 16 amino acids. The CDR3 reads CASSLAGTGGMYEQYF. The CDR3 DNA reads as TGCGCCAGCAGCTTGGCGGGGACAGGGGGCATGTACGAGCAGTACTTC. The full variable domain, rest sourced from reference TRBV5-1 and TRBJ2-7, is KAGVTQTPRYLIKTRGQQVTLSCSPISGHRSVSWYQQTPGQGLQFLFEYFSETQRNKGNFPGRFSGRQFSNSRSEMNVSTLELGDSALYLCASSLAGTGGMYEQYFGPGTRLTVT.

This chain uses TRBV7-9 with TRBJ1-4; D is ambiguous. The V end lost 1 base, the J end lost 7 bases, and 13 bases lay between the germline ends. The CDR3 is made up of 15 amino acids. Germline CDR1 reads SEHNR; CDR2 reads FQNEAQ (reference sequence). CDR3 loop: CASSLGHQAGEKLFF. The CDR3 nucleotides are TGTGCCAGCAGCTTAGGCCATCAAGCAGGTGAAAAACTGTTTTTT.

This clone was counted only a few times. The chain uses TRBV29-1 and TRBJ1-2; 9 bases agree with TRBD1. V lost 6 bases, J lost 6 bases, and 5 bases stayed unmatched. CDR3 length: 12 amino acids. CDR1 is SQVTM, CDR2 ANQGSEA, per germline. The CDR3 loop is CSVTGTGNGYTF. CDR3 nucleotides: TGCAGCGTAACCGGGACAGGGAATGGCTACACCTTC.

This chain joins TRBV6-5 and TRBJ1-6, with D hard to call. The V end lost 6 bases, the J end lost 10 bases, and 13 bases lay between the germline ends. Germline CDR1 is MNHEY and CDR2 is SVGAGI. The CDR3 spans 13 residues. CDR3 bases: TGTGCCAGCAGCGAGGGCCGCAGCTCACCCCTCCACTTT. As protein: CASSEGRSSPLHF.